This is a list of T cell receptor beta chains from one sample in a study of blood T cell repertoires in COVID-19. Produced via immunoSEQ multiplex PCR; TCRdb's table is partial and in-frame only. The data contain roughly 140,000 clones, around 80% of them singletons. Sequencing was performed on peripheral blood. These receptors were collected from a man in his fifties or sixties with acute or convalescent COVID-19. The CDR3 runs from the conserved cysteine through the conserved F or W. A D gene is named only where the DNA matches it firmly. Only part of the rows carry a size: once, few, many, or a class if the clone is expanded.

V	size	D	J	length	DNA	CDR3
TRBV30	NA	NA	TRBJ1-5	16	TGTGCCTGGAATCTGGGGTCAGGGGCAACCAATCAGCCCCAGCATTTT	CAWNLGSGATNQPQHF
TRBV7-2	few	NA	TRBJ2-7	13	TGTGCCAGCAGCTTAGTGTACCGGGACGAGCAGTACTTC	CASSLVYRDEQYF
TRBV2	once	NA	TRBJ1-1	11	TGTGCCAGCAGTGAACGGCAGGTAGCTTTCTTT	CASSERQVAFF
TRBV19	NA	NA	TRBJ2-1	13	TGTGCCAGTAAGACGGGGTCCTCCAATGAGCAGTTCTTC	CASKTGSSNEQFF
TRBV10-3	NA	NA	TRBJ2-5	13	TGTGCCATCGGATCCCGGGCCCGCGGGGCCCAGTACTTC	CAIGSRARGAQYF
TRBV28	NA	NA	TRBJ2-7	13	TGTGCCAGCAGTCTGGAGGGACCCTACGAGCAGTACTTC	CASSLEGPYEQYF
TRBV19	NA	NA	TRBJ1-2	14	TGTGCCAGTACCCAGAAGGGGGGGCCCTATGGCTACACCTTC	CASTQKGGPYGYTF
TRBV2	NA	TRBD2	TRBJ2-3	19	TGTGCCAGCAGTGAAGCCGGAGTGGGACTAGCGGGGTTACCAGATACGCAGTATTTT	CASSEAGVGLAGLPDTQYF
TRBV11-2	NA	NA	TRBJ1-3	16	TGTGCCAGCAGCTTCCTTCGTCCAGGCTCTGGAAACACCATATATTTT	CASSFLRPGSGNTIYF
TRBV7-9	NA	TRBD1	TRBJ2-5	15	TGTGCCAGCAGCTTAGACACAGGGGGGCTAGAGACCCAGTACTTC	CASSLDTGGLETQYF
TRBV4-1	NA	NA	TRBJ2-7	13	TGCGCCAGCAGCCACAGGGAATCCGCCGAGCAGTACTTC	CASSHRESAEQYF
TRBV6-2/TRBV6-3	NA	NA	TRBJ1-1	14	TGTGCCAGCAGTTACTCGCTCCGTAGCACTGAAGCTTTCTTT	CASSYSLRSTEAFF
TRBV27	NA	TRBD1	TRBJ2-2	15	TGTGCCAGCAGTCGACGGGGACAGACAACCGGGGAGCTGTTTTTT	CASSRRGQTTGELFF
TRBV6-5	NA	NA	TRBJ2-2	16	TGTGCCAGCAGTTACTCGAGGGGAGGAAACACCGGGGAGCTGTTTTTT	CASSYSRGGNTGELFF
TRBV6-5	NA	NA	TRBJ1-3	16	TGTGCCAGCAGTTACTCGAGACAGGTCTCTGGAAACACCATATATTTT	CASSYSRQVSGNTIYF
TRBV7-8	NA	NA	TRBJ2-5	15	TGTGCCAGCAGAACTCCAGGACTAAACCAAGAGACCCAGTACTTC	CASRTPGLNQETQYF
TRBV9	few	TRBD2	TRBJ2-2	18	TGTGCCAGCAGCGTAGGCCCGACTAGCGGGGGGAACGGTGGGGAGCTGTTTTTT	CASSVGPTSGGNGGELFF
TRBV3-1/TRBV3-2	NA	NA	TRBJ1-6	15	TGTGCCAGCAGCCAGGGGGGGGGCTATAATTCACCCCTCCACTTT	CASSQGGGYNSPLHF
TRBV28	NA	NA	TRBJ2-5	14	TGTGCCAGCAGTTCGAGGGTGAGGCAAGAGACCCAGTACTTC	CASSSRVRQETQYF
TRBV19	NA	TRBD2	TRBJ2-1	20	TGTGCCAGTAGTATGGGACAGGGCGTGCTAGCGGGGGGACAAAAGAATGAGCAGTTCTTC	CASSMGQGVLAGGQKNEQFF
TRBV19	NA	TRBD1	TRBJ1-5	16	TGTGCCAGTAGTATTGGCAGGGGGGTTGCCTTCCAGCCCCAGCATTTT	CASSIGRGVAFQPQHF
TRBV5-5	NA	TRBD2	TRBJ2-7	13	TGTGCCAGCAGCAACGCGGGAGCCGGCGAGCAGTACTTC	CASSNAGAGEQYF
TRBV7-2	NA	NA	TRBJ1-5	13	TGTGCCAGCAGCCAACAAAACAATCAGCCCCAGCATTTT	CASSQQNNQPQHF
TRBV5-1	NA	TRBD1	TRBJ2-1	14	TGCGCCAGCAGCCTGACACCGACAGGGAACGAGCAGTTCTTC	CASSLTPTGNEQFF
TRBV4-2	once	TRBD2	TRBJ2-1	16	TGTGCCAGCAGCCACGCCGGGACTAGCGGAGCCAATGAGCAGTTCTTC	CASSHAGTSGANEQFF
TRBV5-5	NA	TRBD1	TRBJ1-5	17	TGTGCCAGCAGCGGGGCCGGGACAGGGGCTAGCAATCAGCCCCAGCATTTT	CASSGAGTGASNQPQHF
TRBV7-3	NA	TRBD2	TRBJ2-1	14	TGTGCCAGCAGCTTGGGTCGGGAGGATGGTGAGCAGTTCTTC	CASSLGREDGEQFF
TRBV3-1/TRBV3-2	NA	TRBD2	TRBJ2-5	14	TGTGCCAGCAGCCAGCACGCGGGGGAAGAGACCCAGTACTTC	CASSQHAGEETQYF
TRBV7-2	NA	NA	TRBJ2-7	15	TGTGCCAGCAGCTTAGAACCGGGGAGCTCCTACGAGCAGTACTTC	CASSLEPGSSYEQYF
TRBV9	NA	TRBD1	TRBJ1-3	17	TGTGCCAGCAGCCCCGAGTTAGGGACAGTGGGCGGAAACACCATATATTTT	CASSPELGTVGGNTIYF
TRBV9	NA	TRBD2	TRBJ2-3	19	TGTGCCAGCAGCGTAGCTTCGGCTAGCGGGGGGCATAGCACAGATACGCAGTATTTT	CASSVASASGGHSTDTQYF
TRBV7-8	NA	TRBD2	TRBJ2-1	20	TGTGCCAGCAGCTTAGTGAAGGGACTAGCGGGGGGGCTGTCCTACAATGAGCAGTTCTTC	CASSLVKGLAGGLSYNEQFF
TRBV4-1	NA	TRBD2	TRBJ2-2	17	TGCGCCAGCAGCCGAGGGACTAGCGGGGTGAACACCGGGGAGCTGTTTTTT	CASSRGTSGVNTGELFF
TRBV9	few	NA	TRBJ2-3	18	TGTGCCAGCAGCGATGACAGGAGGATCTTACGGGGCACAGATACGCAGTATTTT	CASSDDRRILRGTDTQYF
TRBV2	few	TRBD1	TRBJ1-2	13	TGTGCCAGCAGCTTACAGGGGAACTATGGCTACACCTTC	CASSLQGNYGYTF
TRBV28	NA	NA	TRBJ1-6	15	TGTGCCAGCAGACTAGGGGCCAGGGGTTGGACACCCCTCCACTTT	CASRLGARGWTPLHF
TRBV6-5	NA	NA	TRBJ1-1	13	TGTGCCAGCGCCCGTGAGAGCGACACTGAAGCTTTCTTT	CASARESDTEAFF
TRBV10-3	NA	NA	TRBJ2-3	14	TGTGCCATCAAAACAGACATACGCACAGATACGCAGTATTTT	CAIKTDIRTDTQYF
TRBV12-3/TRBV12-4	NA	TRBD1	TRBJ1-2	13	TGTGCCAGCGGGCCACAGGGGCGGTATGGCTACACCTTC	CASGPQGRYGYTF
TRBV19	once	NA	TRBJ1-2	15	TGTGCCAGTAGTAGTGGGGCCCGCTCATTCTGGGGCTACACCTTC	CASSSGARSFWGYTF
TRBV10-3	once	TRBD2	TRBJ2-7	16	TGTGCCATCAGTGAGTCCGAGCGGGGGGGTCCCTACGAGCAGTACTTC	CAISESERGGPYEQYF
TRBV7-9	few	NA	TRBJ2-5	13	TGTGCCAGCAGATCCCTCTACCAAGAGACCCAGTACTTC	CASRSLYQETQYF